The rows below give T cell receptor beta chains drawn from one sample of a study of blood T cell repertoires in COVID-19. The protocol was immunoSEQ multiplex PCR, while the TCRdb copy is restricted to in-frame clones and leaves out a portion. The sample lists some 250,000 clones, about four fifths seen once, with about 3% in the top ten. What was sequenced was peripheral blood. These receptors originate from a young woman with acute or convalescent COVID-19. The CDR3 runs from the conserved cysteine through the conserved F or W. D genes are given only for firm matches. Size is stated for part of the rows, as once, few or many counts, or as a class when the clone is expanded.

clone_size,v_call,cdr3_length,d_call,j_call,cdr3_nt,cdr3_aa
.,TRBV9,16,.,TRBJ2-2,TGTGCCAGCAGCGTAGGTTGGCTAGCGACAACCGGGGAGCTGTTTTTT,CASSVGWLATTGELFF
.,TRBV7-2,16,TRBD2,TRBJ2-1,TGTGCCAGCAGCTTACGAATTAGCGGGAGGATAGATGAGCAGTTCTTC,CASSLRISGRIDEQFF
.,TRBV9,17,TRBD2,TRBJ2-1,TGTGCCAGCAGCCTAGGACTTAGCGGGAACACTCACAATGAGCAGTTCTTC,CASSLGLSGNTHNEQFF
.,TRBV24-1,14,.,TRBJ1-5,TGTGCCACCAGTGATGACAGGACAAATCAGCCCCAGCATTTT,CATSDDRTNQPQHF
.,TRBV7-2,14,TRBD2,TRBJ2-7,TGTGCCAGCAGCTTCCAGCGGGAGGGCTACGAGCAGTACTTC,CASSFQREGYEQYF
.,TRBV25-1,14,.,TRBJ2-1,TGTGCCAGCAGTGAATCGGTCTCCGGCGGTGAGCAGTTCTTC,CASSESVSGGEQFF
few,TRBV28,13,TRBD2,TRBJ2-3,TGTGCCAGTCTCGGCGGGGGGAGAGATACGCAGTATTTT,CASLGGGRDTQYF
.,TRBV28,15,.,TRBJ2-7,TGTGCCCGCGGGCGAGGGGGGGGTAGGGCCTACGAGCAGTACTTC,CARGRGGGRAYEQYF
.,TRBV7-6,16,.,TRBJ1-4,TGTGCCAGCAGCCATGGTCAGGGCCCCATGTCTGAAAAACTGTTTTTT,CASSHGQGPMSEKLFF
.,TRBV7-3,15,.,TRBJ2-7,TGTGCCAGCAGCTTAAGGGGGGAACCTACCTACGAGCAGTACTTC,CASSLRGEPTYEQYF
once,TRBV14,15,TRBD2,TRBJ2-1,TGTGCCAGCAGCCCCCTGCGACTAGCGGGAGATGAGCAGTTCTTC,CASSPLRLAGDEQFF
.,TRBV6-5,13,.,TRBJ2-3,TGTGCCAGCAGACACTCGGGAGTCGGTACGCAGTATTTT,CASRHSGVGTQYF
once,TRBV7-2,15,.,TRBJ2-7,TGTGCCAGCAGCTTGGACAGAATAAGCGCCTACGAGCAGTACTTC,CASSLDRISAYEQYF
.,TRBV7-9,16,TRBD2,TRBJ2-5,TGTGCCAGCAGCTTATTTAGCGGGAGGTACCAAGAGACCCAGTACTTC,CASSLFSGRYQETQYF
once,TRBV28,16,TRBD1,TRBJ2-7,TGTGCCAGCAGCTTAAGAGGGACAGGGCCGTTCCACGAGCAGTACTTC,CASSLRGTGPFHEQYF
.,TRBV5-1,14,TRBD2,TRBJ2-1,TGCGCCAGCAGTCGGCGGGAGGGTAGAGATGAGCAGTTCTTC,CASSRREGRDEQFF
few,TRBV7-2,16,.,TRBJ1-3,TGTGCCAGCAGCCCAGGCCCCGGCAGGGTCGGAAACACCATATATTTT,CASSPGPGRVGNTIYF
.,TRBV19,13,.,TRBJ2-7,TGTGCCAGTAGTACCCTACAGGGTCCCGAGCAGTACTTC,CASSTLQGPEQYF
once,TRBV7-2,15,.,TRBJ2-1,TGTGCCAGCAGCTTACTCCGGGAGATTTACAATGAGCAGTTCTTC,CASSLLREIYNEQFF
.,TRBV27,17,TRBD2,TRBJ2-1,TGTGCCAGCAGTTTAAGGGGGACTAGCGGGGCCGGAAATGAGCAGTTCTTC,CASSLRGTSGAGNEQFF
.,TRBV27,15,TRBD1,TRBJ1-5,TGTGCCAGCAGTTTATCGGGGACAGTAAATCAGCCCCAGCATTTT,CASSLSGTVNQPQHF
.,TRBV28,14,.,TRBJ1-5,TGTGCCAGCAGTTTATTTCGGGGGGGCCAGCCCCAGCATTTT,CASSLFRGGQPQHF
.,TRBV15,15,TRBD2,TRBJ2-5,TGTGCCACCAGCAGAGTCACTAGCGTGCTGGAGACCCAGTACTTC,CATSRVTSVLETQYF
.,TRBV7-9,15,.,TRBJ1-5,TGTGCCAGCAGCCCAGCGGGAGCTAGCAATCAGCCCCAGCATTTT,CASSPAGASNQPQHF
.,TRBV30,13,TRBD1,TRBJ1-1,TGTGCCGGTAGACAGGGAATGAACACTGAAGCTTTCTTT,CAGRQGMNTEAFF
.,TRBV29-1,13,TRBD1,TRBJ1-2,TGCAGCGTTGGGATGACAGGGGGCTATGGCTACACCTTC,CSVGMTGGYGYTF
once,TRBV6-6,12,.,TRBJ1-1,TGTGCCAGCAGTTACACTGGCACTGAAGCTTTCTTT,CASSYTGTEAFF
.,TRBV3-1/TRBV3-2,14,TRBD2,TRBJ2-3,TGTGCCAGCAGCCTCACTAGCGGCACAGATACGCAGTATTTT,CASSLTSGTDTQYF
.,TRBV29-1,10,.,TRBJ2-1,TGCAGCGTTGATGGGACAGAGCAGTTCTTC,CSVDGTEQFF
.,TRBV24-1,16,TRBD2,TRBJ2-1,TGTGCCACCAGTGATATAGCGGGAGGCTCCTACAATGAGCAGTTCTTC,CATSDIAGGSYNEQFF
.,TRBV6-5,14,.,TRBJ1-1,TGTGCCAGCAGTTACGATAGCAGAAGGACTGAAGCTTTCTTT,CASSYDSRRTEAFF
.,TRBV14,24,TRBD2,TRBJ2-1,TGTGCCAGCCCAACAGAGGACACCTATAAACCGGGACTAGCGGGAGGGAGCTCCTACAATGAGCAGTTCTTC,CASPTEDTYKPGLAGGSSYNEQFF
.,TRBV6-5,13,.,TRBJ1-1,TGTGCCAGCAGTTACTCAGGGCGGGCTGAAGCTTTCTTT,CASSYSGRAEAFF
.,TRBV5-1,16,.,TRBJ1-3,TGCGCCAGCAGCGGTTCAGGGGCAAGCTCTGGAAACACCATATATTTT,CASSGSGASSGNTIYF
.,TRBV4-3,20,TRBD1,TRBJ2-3,TGCGCCAGCAGCCAAGCCGGGACAGGCCGCGGAGTCAGTGGCGCAGATACGCAGTATTTT,CASSQAGTGRGVSGADTQYF
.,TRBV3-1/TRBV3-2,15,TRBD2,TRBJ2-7,TGTGCCAGCAGCCTTGCGACTAGCGGGAGTCACGAGCAGTACTTC,CASSLATSGSHEQYF
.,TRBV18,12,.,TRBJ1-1,TGTGCCAGCTCACCGGGAGTGGTTGAAGCTTTCTTT,CASSPGVVEAFF
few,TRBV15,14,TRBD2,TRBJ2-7,TGTGCCACCAGCAGAGGACTAGCGGGAGTCGAGCAGTACTTC,CATSRGLAGVEQYF
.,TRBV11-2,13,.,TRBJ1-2,TGTGCCAGCAGCAGGGGACAAGTCTATGGCTACACCTTC,CASSRGQVYGYTF
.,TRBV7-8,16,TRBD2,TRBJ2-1,TGTGCCAGCAGCTTAGGTGGACTAGCGGGAGTCAATGAGCAGTTCTTC,CASSLGGLAGVNEQFF
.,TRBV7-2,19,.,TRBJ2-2,TGTGCCAGCAGCTCCACAGGGAGTAGCTTTACTTGGGGCACCGGGGAGCTGTTTTTT,CASSSTGSSFTWGTGELFF
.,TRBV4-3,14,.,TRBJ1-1,TGCGCCAGCAGCCAAGAAGTCTGGGCCGCTGAAGCTTTCTTT,CASSQEVWAAEAFF
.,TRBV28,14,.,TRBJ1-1,TGTGCCAGCAGTTCGGCAGGACAGCGAGGAATGGCTTTCTTT,CASSSAGQRGMAFF
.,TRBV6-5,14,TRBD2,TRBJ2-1,TGTGCCAGCGGGACTAGCGGGAGTTTCGGTGAGCAGTTCTTC,CASGTSGSFGEQFF
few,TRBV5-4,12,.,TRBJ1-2,TGTGCCAGCAGCTTTCAGGGTTGGGGCTACACCTTC,CASSFQGWGYTF
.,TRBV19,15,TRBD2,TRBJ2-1,TGTGCCAGTACCAGACTAGCGGGAGTCTACAATGAGCAGTTCTTC,CASTRLAGVYNEQFF
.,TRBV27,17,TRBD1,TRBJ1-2,TGTGCCAGCACCCCCAGAGGACAGGGAGTGGGCCACGGGGGCTACACCTTC,CASTPRGQGVGHGGYTF
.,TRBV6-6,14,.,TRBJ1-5,TGTGCCAGCGAGGCCAGGGATCGAGGTCAGCCCCAGCATTTT,CASEARDRGQPQHF
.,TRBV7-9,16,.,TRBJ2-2,TGTGCCAGCAGCTTCCCTGGGCGGGAGAACACCGGGGAGCTGTTTTTT,CASSFPGRENTGELFF
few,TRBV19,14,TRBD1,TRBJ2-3,TGTGCCAGTAGTATGGGACAGGGGCGGGATACGCAGTATTTT,CASSMGQGRDTQYF